The rows below give T cell receptor beta chains drawn from one sample of a study of shared T cell receptors in the human thymus. TCRdb's copy holds only in-frame clones and misses some; the assay was immunoSEQ multiplex PCR. This sample has just under 550,000 clones, with 78% found just once. These data were likewise used in another study, on human thymus T cells.

The specimen sequenced was thymocytes. Source of these receptors: a boy in the first two years of life with a congenital heart defect. CDR3s include the opening cysteine and the closing phenylalanine or tryptophan. D genes are given only for firm matches. Rows give clone size only sometimes, using once, few, many, or a class for an expanded clone.

d_call	clone_size	v_call	j_call	cdr3_nt	cdr3_aa
NA	NA	TRBV7-2	TRBJ1-5	TGTGCCAGCAGCCCAGTAGAGGGACATACACCGCAGCCCCAGCATTTT	CASSPVEGHTPQPQHF
NA	NA	TRBV7-9	TRBJ2-1	TGTGCCAGCTCCCTTCTAGGCCAAAGCTCCTACAATGAGCAGTTCTTC	CASSLLGQSSYNEQFF
TRBD1	NA	TRBV5-4	TRBJ2-1	TGTGCCAGCAGCCGGGACAGGGCAAATGAGCAGTTCTTC	CASSRDRANEQFF
TRBD1	NA	TRBV4-3	TRBJ2-7	TGCGCCAGCAGCCAAGAGCCCGACAGGGGGGGGACCTACGAGCAGTACTTC	CASSQEPDRGGTYEQYF
NA	NA	TRBV6-4	TRBJ1-1	TGTGCCAGCAGTGACTCAGAAGGGGGGGGCGAAGCTTTCTTT	CASSDSEGGGEAFF
TRBD2	NA	TRBV10-3	TRBJ2-1	TGTGCCATCAAGACTAGCGGGAACGGTAATGAGCAGTTCTTC	CAIKTSGNGNEQFF
NA	few	TRBV28	TRBJ2-1	TGTGCCAGCAGTTCATCCCTAGTACGACTTGACAGGAGCTCCTACAATGAGCAGTTCTTC	CASSSSLVRLDRSSYNEQFF
NA	NA	TRBV12-1	TRBJ2-7	TGTGCCAGCAGCAAACCCCGGGGCTACGAGCAGTACTTC	CASSKPRGYEQYF
TRBD1	NA	TRBV5-4	TRBJ2-5	TGTGCCAGCAGCTTATTTACAGGGGGCCAAGAGACCCAGTACTTC	CASSLFTGGQETQYF
NA	NA	TRBV6-4	TRBJ2-6	TGTGCCAGCAGTTCGGGGGTCTCTGGGGCCAACGTCCTGACTTTC	CASSSGVSGANVLTF
NA	once	TRBV27	TRBJ2-7	TGTGCCAGCAGTTTAGGGCTCCAGCCCTACGAGCAGTACTTC	CASSLGLQPYEQYF
NA	NA	TRBV27	TRBJ2-6	TGTGCCAGCAGTTTCGCCTACCCCCGCTCTGGGGCCAACGTCCTGACTTTC	CASSFAYPRSGANVLTF
NA	NA	TRBV12-5	TRBJ2-7	TGTGCTAGTGGTCACCGGGACACCACCTACGAGCAGTACTTC	CASGHRDTTYEQYF
TRBD1	NA	TRBV5-1	TRBJ2-7	TGCGCCAGCGCTTACTTACAGGGGGGCTCCTACGAGCAGTACTTC	CASAYLQGGSYEQYF
NA	NA	TRBV15	TRBJ2-2	TGTGCCACCAGCAGAGAGAGGGACACCAAGGGGACCGGGGAGCTGTTTTTT	CATSRERDTKGTGELFF
NA	NA	TRBV4-1	TRBJ1-1	TGCGCCAGCAGCCAGGGAACAGGGCCCAGTCTGTTCTTT	CASSQGTGPSLFF
TRBD1	NA	TRBV5-1	TRBJ2-7	TGCGCCAGCACCCCATACCTACACCGGACAGGGAAATCCTACGAGCAGTACTTC	CASTPYLHRTGKSYEQYF
NA	NA	TRBV28	TRBJ1-4	TGTGCCAGCAGTACAGGGCCCCTTGGCGCAACTAATGAAAAACTGTTTTTT	CASSTGPLGATNEKLFF
TRBD1	NA	TRBV5-6	TRBJ1-2	TGTGCCAGCAGCTTGGGGACAGGGGGGTCAGCTAACTATGGCTACACCTTC	CASSLGTGGSANYGYTF
NA	NA	TRBV9	TRBJ2-3	TGTGCCAGCAGCGTAGAGGATTGGGGAGCAGATACGCAGTATTTT	CASSVEDWGADTQYF
NA	NA	TRBV7-7	TRBJ2-5	TGTGCCAGCAGCGAACAGGGATGGGGGACCCAGTACTTC	CASSEQGWGTQYF
NA	NA	TRBV2	TRBJ2-4	TGTGCCAGCAGTGAAGCCGGGTCGGCTTTAAGGTACTTC	CASSEAGSALRYF
NA	once	TRBV5-1	TRBJ2-1	TGCGCCAGCAGCTTGGATAGACAGCCTACACCCTACAATGAGCAGTTCTTC	CASSLDRQPTPYNEQFF
TRBD2	NA	TRBV5-5	TRBJ2-1	TGTGCCACAACTAGCGGGAGGGCCAACAATGAGCAGTTCTTC	CATTSGRANNEQFF
TRBD1	NA	TRBV25-1	TRBJ2-3	TGTGCCAGCAGTGAGTACCCAAGAAGGGGGCTTGCAGATACGCAGTATTTT	CASSEYPRRGLADTQYF
NA	NA	TRBV30	TRBJ1-5	TGTGCCTGGAGTGCAGGGGACCGCCGCGCCGGAACCTCGCCCCAGCATTTT	CAWSAGDRRAGTSPQHF